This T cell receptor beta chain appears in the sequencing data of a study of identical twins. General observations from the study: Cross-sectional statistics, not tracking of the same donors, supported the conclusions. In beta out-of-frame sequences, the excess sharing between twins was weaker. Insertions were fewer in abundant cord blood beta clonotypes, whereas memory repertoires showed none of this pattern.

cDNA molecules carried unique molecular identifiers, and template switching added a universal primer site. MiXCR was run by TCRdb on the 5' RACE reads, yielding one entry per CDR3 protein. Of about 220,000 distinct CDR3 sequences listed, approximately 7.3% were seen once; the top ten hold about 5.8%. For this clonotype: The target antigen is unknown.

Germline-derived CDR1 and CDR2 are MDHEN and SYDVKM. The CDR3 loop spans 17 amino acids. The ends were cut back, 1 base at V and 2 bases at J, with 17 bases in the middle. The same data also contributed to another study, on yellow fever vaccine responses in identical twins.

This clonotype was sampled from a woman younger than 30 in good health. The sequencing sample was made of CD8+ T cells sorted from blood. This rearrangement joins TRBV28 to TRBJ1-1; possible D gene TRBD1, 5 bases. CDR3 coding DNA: TGTGCCAGCAGTTTATTCTTCGGGGCCAAAGATAACACTGAAGCTTTCTTT. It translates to CASSLFFGAKDNTEAFF.